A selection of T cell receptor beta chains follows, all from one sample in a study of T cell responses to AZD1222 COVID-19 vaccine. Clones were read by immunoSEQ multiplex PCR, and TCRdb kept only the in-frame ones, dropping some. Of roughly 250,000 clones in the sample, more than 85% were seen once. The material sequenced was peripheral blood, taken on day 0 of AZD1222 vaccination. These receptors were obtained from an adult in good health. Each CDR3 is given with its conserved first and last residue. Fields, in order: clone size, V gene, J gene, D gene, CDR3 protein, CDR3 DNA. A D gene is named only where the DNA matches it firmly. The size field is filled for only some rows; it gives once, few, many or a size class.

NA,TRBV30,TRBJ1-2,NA,CAWSGGTPRYTF,TGTGCCTGGAGTGGTGGGACCCCCCGATACACCTTC
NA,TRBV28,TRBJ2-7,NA,CASSPLSYEQYF,TGTGCCAGCAGTCCCTTGAGCTACGAGCAGTACTTC
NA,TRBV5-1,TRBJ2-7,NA,CASTMGDEQYF,TGCGCCAGCACCATGGGGGACGAGCAGTACTTC
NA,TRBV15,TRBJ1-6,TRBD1,CATSREAGGDSPLHF,TGTGCCACCAGCAGAGAGGCAGGGGGCGATTCACCCCTCCACTTT
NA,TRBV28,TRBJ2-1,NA,CASSLWDLPYNEQFF,TGTGCCAGCAGTTTGTGGGACCTCCCTTACAATGAGCAGTTCTTC
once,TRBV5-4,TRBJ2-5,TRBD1,CASSLEGQGETQYF,TGTGCCAGCAGCTTGGAGGGACAGGGGGAGACCCAGTACTTC
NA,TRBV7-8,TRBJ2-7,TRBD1,CASSLGTGVYEQYF,TGTGCCAGCAGCCTCGGGACAGGGGTGTACGAGCAGTACTTC
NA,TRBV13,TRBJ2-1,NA,CASSLGLLNSNEQFF,TGTGCCAGCAGCTTAGGCTTACTAAACTCCAATGAGCAGTTCTTC
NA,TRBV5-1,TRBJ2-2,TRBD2,CASSLVQGGAGELFF,TGCGCCAGCAGCTTGGTCCAGGGAGGGGCCGGGGAGCTGTTTTTT
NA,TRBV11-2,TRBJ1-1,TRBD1,CASCRRGPRTEAFF,TGTGCCAGCTGCCGAAGGGGGCCCCGGACTGAAGCTTTCTTT
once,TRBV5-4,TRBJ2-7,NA,CASSLAETRTSYEQYF,TGTGCCAGCAGCTTGGCCGAGACACGAACCTCCTACGAGCAGTACTTC
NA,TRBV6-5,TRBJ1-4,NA,CASSYSKTGTNEKLFF,TGTGCCAGCAGTTACTCGAAGACAGGAACTAATGAAAAACTGTTTTTT
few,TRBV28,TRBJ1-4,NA,CASSRHEATNEKLFF,TGTGCCAGCAGCCGACACGAAGCAACTAATGAAAAACTGTTTTTT
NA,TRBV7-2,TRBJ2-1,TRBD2,CASSLAGGYNEQFF,TGTGCCAGCAGCTTGGCGGGGGGTTACAATGAGCAGTTCTTC
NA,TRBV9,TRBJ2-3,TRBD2,CASSVGWRGITDTQYF,TGTGCCAGCAGCGTAGGTTGGCGGGGGATCACAGATACGCAGTATTTT
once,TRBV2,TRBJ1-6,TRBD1,CASSRTGRNSPLHF,TGTGCCAGCAGTAGGACAGGGAGAAATTCACCCCTCCACTTT
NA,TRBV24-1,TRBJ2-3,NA,CATSEPRGGGGTDTQYF,TGTGCCACCAGTGAACCCCGGGGAGGGGGCGGAACAGATACGCAGTATTTT
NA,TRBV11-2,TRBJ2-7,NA,CASSPNRAYEQYF,TGTGCCAGCAGCCCGAACAGGGCCTACGAGCAGTACTTC
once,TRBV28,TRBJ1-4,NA,CATLSATNEKLFF,TGTGCCACCCTGTCCGCAACTAATGAAAAACTGTTTTTT
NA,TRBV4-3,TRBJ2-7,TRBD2,CASSQLAGARYEQYF,TGCGCCAGCAGCCAGTTAGCGGGAGCGAGATACGAGCAGTACTTC
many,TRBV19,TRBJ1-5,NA,CASSHLPRGGQPQHF,TGTGCCAGTAGTCACCTTCCCAGGGGCGGCCAGCCCCAGCATTTT
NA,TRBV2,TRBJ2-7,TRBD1,CASRGRTGSYEQYF,TGTGCCAGCAGGGGCCGGACAGGGTCCTACGAGCAGTACTTC
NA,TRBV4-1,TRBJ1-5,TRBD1,CASSQEETGDNQPQHF,TGCGCCAGCAGCCAAGAGGAGACAGGGGATAATCAGCCCCAGCATTTT
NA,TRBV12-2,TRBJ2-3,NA,CASRLFRGPADTQYF,TGTGCAAGTCGCTTGTTCAGGGGGCCAGCAGATACGCAGTATTTT
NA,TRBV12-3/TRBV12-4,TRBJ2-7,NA,CASSVWRDEQYF,TGTGCCAGCTCAGTTTGGCGGGACGAGCAGTACTTC
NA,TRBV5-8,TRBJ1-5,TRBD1,CASREEGQRTWGPQHF,TGTGCCAGCAGAGAGGAGGGACAGCGGACCTGGGGGCCCCAGCATTTT
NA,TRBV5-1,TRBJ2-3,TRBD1,CASSLEGAPYGDTQYF,TGCGCCAGCAGCTTGGAGGGGGCTCCCTACGGGGATACGCAGTATTTT
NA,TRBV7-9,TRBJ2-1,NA,CASTSGAGANEQFF,TGTGCCAGCACCTCGGGGGCGGGAGCCAATGAGCAGTTCTTC
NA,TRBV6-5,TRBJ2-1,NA,CASSPSGSYNEQFF,TGTGCCAGCAGTCCGAGCGGATCCTACAATGAGCAGTTCTTC
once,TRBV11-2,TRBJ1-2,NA,CASSSSNRGYGYTF,TGTGCCAGCAGCAGCTCAAACCGTGGCTATGGCTACACCTTC
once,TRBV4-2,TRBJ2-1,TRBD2,CASSPRGGSYNEQFF,TGTGCCAGCAGCCCTCGGGGGGGCTCCTACAATGAGCAGTTCTTC
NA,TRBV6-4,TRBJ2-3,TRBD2,CASPIAGRTDTQYF,TGTGCCAGCCCGATAGCGGGGCGCACAGATACGCAGTATTTT
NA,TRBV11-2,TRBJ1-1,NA,CASSLSANTEAFF,TGTGCCAGCAGCTTATCGGCGAACACTGAAGCTTTCTTT
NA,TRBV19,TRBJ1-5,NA,CASSIKDHNQPQHF,TGTGCCAGTAGTATAAAGGACCACAATCAGCCCCAGCATTTT
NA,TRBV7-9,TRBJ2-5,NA,CASSLVTRWETQYF,TGTGCCAGCAGCTTAGTCACTAGGTGGGAGACCCAGTACTTC
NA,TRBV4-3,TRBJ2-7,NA,CASSTGPNSYEQYF,TGCGCCAGCAGTACCGGGCCGAACTCCTACGAGCAGTACTTC
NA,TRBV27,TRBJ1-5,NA,CASRPTVHPGNQPQHF,TGTGCCAGCAGGCCTACAGTTCACCCAGGCAATCAGCCCCAGCATTTT
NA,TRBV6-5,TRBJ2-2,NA,CASLRAAGELFF,TGTGCCAGCTTGAGGGCCGCCGGGGAGCTGTTTTTT
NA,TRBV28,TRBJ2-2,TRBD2,CASRGLAGLNTGELFF,TGTGCCAGCAGGGGTTTAGCGGGACTGAACACCGGGGAGCTGTTTTTT
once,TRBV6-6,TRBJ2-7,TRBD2,CASRYSGRNYEQYF,TGTGCCAGCAGGTATTCCGGGAGGAATTACGAGCAGTACTTC
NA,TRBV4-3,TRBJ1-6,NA,CASSQEVLAGDSPLHF,TGCGCCAGCAGCCAAGAAGTGCTGGCTGGGGATTCACCCCTCCACTTT
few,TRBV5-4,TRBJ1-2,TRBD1,CASSTYRGTAGYTF,TGTGCCAGCAGCACTTACAGGGGAACGGCTGGCTACACCTTC
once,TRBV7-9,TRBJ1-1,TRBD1,CASSRDRGEIEAFF,TGTGCCAGCAGCAGGGACAGGGGGGAAATAGAAGCTTTCTTT
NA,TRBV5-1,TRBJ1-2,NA,CASSLARGGYGYTF,TGCGCCAGCAGCTTGGCCCGTGGGGGCTATGGCTACACCTTC
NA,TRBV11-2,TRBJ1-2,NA,CASSPQARRNYGYTF,TGTGCCAGCAGCCCCCAGGCCCGCCGGAACTATGGCTACACCTTC
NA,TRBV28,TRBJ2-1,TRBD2,CASSFWSSGTRNEQFF,TGTGCCAGCAGTTTTTGGTCAAGCGGGACGCGGAATGAGCAGTTCTTC
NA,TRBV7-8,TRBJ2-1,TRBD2,CASSPLSGRAFNNEQFF,TGTGCCAGCAGCCCCTTAAGCGGGAGGGCCTTTAACAATGAGCAGTTCTTC
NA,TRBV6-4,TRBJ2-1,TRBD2,CASSDSGTKSYNEQFF,TGTGCCAGCAGTGACTCGGGGACTAAATCCTACAATGAGCAGTTCTTC
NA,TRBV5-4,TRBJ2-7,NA,CASSPRAGVYTEQYF,TGTGCCAGCAGCCCCAGGGCAGGGGTATATACGGAGCAGTACTTC
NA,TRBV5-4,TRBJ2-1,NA,CASSSTYNEQFF,TGTGCCAGCAGCTCGACCTACAATGAGCAGTTCTTC
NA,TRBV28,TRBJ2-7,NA,CASRHRERTYEQYF,TGTGCCAGCAGGCACAGGGAACGGACCTACGAGCAGTACTTC
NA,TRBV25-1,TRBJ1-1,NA,CASNEQGNTEAFF,TGTGCCAGCAACGAACAGGGAAACACTGAAGCTTTCTTT
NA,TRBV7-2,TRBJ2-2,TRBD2,CASSLGLAGPRTGELFF,TGTGCCAGCAGCCTGGGACTAGCGGGGCCGAGGACCGGGGAGCTGTTTTTT
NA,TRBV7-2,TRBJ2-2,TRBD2,CASSSKRGANTGELFF,TGTGCCAGCAGCTCGAAGCGGGGGGCGAACACCGGGGAGCTGTTTTTT
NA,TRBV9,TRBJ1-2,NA,CASSSPRSYTYGYTF,TGTGCCAGCAGCTCCCCTCGGTCTTACACTTATGGCTACACCTTC
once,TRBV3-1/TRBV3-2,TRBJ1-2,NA,CASSQDSSNYGYTF,TGTGCCAGCAGCCAGGACAGCTCAAACTATGGCTACACCTTC
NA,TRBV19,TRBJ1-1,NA,CASSIEEGITEAFF,TGTGCCAGTAGTATAGAGGAGGGCATTACTGAAGCTTTCTTT